The 17 T cell receptor beta chains given below trace back to one sample, sequenced in a study of blood T cell repertoires in COVID-19. The protocol was immunoSEQ multiplex PCR, while the TCRdb copy is restricted to in-frame clones and leaves out a portion. Here the sample spans around 170,000 clones, roughly 80% being singletons. The sequenced sample was peripheral blood. The source of these receptors is a woman aged 70-85 years with COVID-19, enrolled during active disease.

The chain couples TRBV9 to TRBJ2-1; 7 positions match TRBD2. The V gene end was trimmed by 0 bases and the J gene end by 0 bases; junction bases not matched to a gene: 9. CDR1 SGDLS and CDR2 YYNGEE come from the germline V gene. There are 18 residues in the CDR3. The CDR3 protein is CASSVATSLRGSYNEQFF. CDR3 DNA: TGTGCCAGCAGCGTAGCGACTAGCCTAAGGGGCTCCTACAATGAGCAGTTCTTC.

V and J are TRBV6-1 and TRBJ2-2; D gene uncertain. In germline, CDR1 is MNHNS, CDR2 SASEGT. This CDR3 spans 12 amino acids. The germline V and J ends were trimmed by 6 bases and 6 bases, with 8 bases remaining between them. The DNA of the CDR3 is TGTGCCAGCAGCCCCCCTTCCGGGGAGCTGTTTTTT. Amino acids: CASSPPSGELFF.

The J gene is TRBJ2-7, the V gene TRBV7-8; 8 bases are a match to TRBD1. V gave up 4 bases and J gave up 6 bases; unmatched junction bases: 11. Germline CDR1 SGHVS, CDR2 FQNEAQ. There are 15 residues in the CDR3. The CDR3 coding sequence is TGTGCCAGCAGCTCCCGGGGCCAGGGGGCCTCCGAGCAGTACTTC. Its translation is CASSSRGQGASEQYF. The entire variable domain, with the rest obtained from reference TRBV7-8 and TRBJ2-7, is as follows: GAGVSQSPRYKVAKRGQDVALRCDPISGHVSLFWYQQALGQGPEFLTYFQNEAQLDKSGLPSDRFFAERPEGSVSTLKIQRTQQEDSAVYLCASSSRGQGASEQYFGPGTRLTVT.

This clone was picked up one time. This rearrangement joins TRBV6-2 or TRBV6-3 to TRBJ2-1, with 9 bases matching TRBD1. V lost 2 bases, J lost 15 bases, and 5 bases stayed unmatched. Germline V gene sequence: CDR1 MNHEY, CDR2 SVGEGT. CDR3 size: 12 residues. The CDR3 bases are TGTGCCAGCAGTTACCGGGGACAGGGTCTGTTCTTC. Protein sequence: CASSYRGQGLFF.

The chain has TRBV6-2 or TRBV6-3 and TRBJ1-5; D is uncertain. This CDR3 contains 13 residues. V lost 6 bases and J lost 5, with 11 bases in between. The germline V gene has CDR1 MNHEY and CDR2 SVGEGT. In nucleotides, the CDR3 is TGTGCCAGCAGCCCACCCCGAGATCAGCCCCAGCATTTT. As protein: CASSPPRDQPQHF.

The V call is TRBV24-1, the J call TRBJ2-1; 8 nucleotides match TRBD1. V dropped 4 bases and J dropped 5; count of bases not matched to a gene: 9. The CDR3 has 16 residues. The germline V gene has CDR1 KGHDR and CDR2 SFDVKD. CDR3 in DNA: TGTGCCACCAGTGACCCTACAGGGGGGCCGGACAATGAGCAGTTCTTC. Translation gives CATSDPTGGPDNEQFF.

The chain links TRBV7-2 to TRBJ2-7, with TRBD2 matching 10 bases. The CDR3 length is 17 residues. Germline CDR1 and CDR2: SGHTA and FQGNSA. The trim removed 1 base at V and 4 bases at J, leaving 10 bases unmatched. The CDR3 nucleotides are TGTGCCAGCAGCTTAGGACTCCTCGGGACTAGCGATTACGAGCAGTACTTC. It encodes CASSLGLLGTSDYEQYF.

The CDR3 protein is CASTPSWGELGYEQYF. As DNA, the CDR3 is TGTGCCAGCACCCCCTCTTGGGGGGAGTTAGGCTACGAGCAGTACTTC. The chain uses TRBV3-1 (or the pseudogene TRBV3-2) and TRBJ2-7; tentatively, D is TRBD2 (6 bases). V was clipped by 7 bases and J by 3 bases, with 22 bases between them. Germline loops: CDR1 LGHDT, CDR2 YNNKEL (reference sequence). The CDR3 runs 16 residues.

This chain links TRBV28 with TRBJ2-1, with 12 bases that match TRBD1. This CDR3 has 19 amino acids. Germline V lookup: CDR1 MDHEN, CDR2 SYDVKM. J gave up 0 bases and V 6 bases, and 12 bases lay outside the gene matches. DNA of the CDR3: TGTGCCAGCAGCAATACCATCGGGACAGGGGGCAGCTCCTACAATGAGCAGTTCTTC. Protein sequence: CASSNTIGTGGSSYNEQFF.

The CDR3 spells CASSSHPVVSGKETQYF. As DNA, the CDR3 is TGTGCCAGCAGCTCCCACCCGGTGGTGAGCGGAAAAGAGACCCAGTACTTC. V is TRBV7-2 and J is TRBJ2-5, with D possibly TRBD2 on 5 matching bases. CDR3 length: 17 amino acids. With 4 bases removed from V and 3 bases from J, the gap between germline ends came to 21 bases. Germline V lookup: CDR1 SGHTA, CDR2 FQGNSA.

The V call is TRBV6-5, the J call TRBJ1-1; D call uncertain. The germline CDR1 and CDR2 sequences are MNHEY and SVGAGI. The germline V and J ends were trimmed by 5 bases and 8 bases, with 9 bases remaining between them. The CDR3 spans 11 residues. The CDR3: CASSPAIEAFF. Here the CDR3 DNA reads TGTGCCAGCAGTCCCGCGATCGAAGCTTTCTTT.

V gene TRBV6-5 combines with J gene TRBJ2-1; 9 bases map to TRBD2. Germline assignment: CDR1 MNHEY and CDR2 SVGAGI. The CDR3 totals 16 residues. Trimming took 2 bases from V and 4 from J; bases not matched to a gene: 6. Here the CDR3 DNA reads TGTGCCAGCAGTTACGTAGCGGGAGTCCGTTACAATGAGCAGTTCTTC. Translating it yields CASSYVAGVRYNEQFF.

The rearrangement joins TRBV14 to TRBJ2-7; 11 nucleotides line up with TRBD2. The CDR3 loop spans 16 amino acids. Germline V gives CDR1 SGHDN, CDR2 FVKESK. Unmatched junction bases numbered 4, after V lost 3 bases and J lost 0 bases. The CDR3 loop reads CASSQTSGVSSYEQYF. The CDR3 bases are TGTGCCAGCAGCCAGACTAGCGGGGTTAGCTCCTACGAGCAGTACTTC.

The chain links TRBV5-4 to TRBJ2-7; the D gene is possibly TRBD1 (6 bases). Trimming took off 4 bases at V and 0 bases at J, with 11 bases between the two ends. This CDR3 is built from 14 residues. The germline V gene has CDR1 SGHNT and CDR2 YYREEE (reference sequence). This CDR3 is CASSQDRNSYEQYF. The CDR3 DNA is TGTGCCAGCAGCCAGGACAGAAACTCCTACGAGCAGTACTTC.

The chain recombines TRBV28 with TRBJ1-4; 7 bases match TRBD1. The CDR3 consists of 14 residues. J gave up 8 bases and V 6 bases, and 9 bases lay outside the gene matches. In germline, CDR1 is MDHEN, CDR2 SYDVKM. The CDR3 reads CASSTRGGDEKLFF. The CDR3 DNA sequence: TGTGCCAGCAGCACAAGAGGGGGCGACGAAAAACTGTTTTTT.

V gene TRBV11-2 combines with J gene TRBJ2-7; 11 bases are shared with TRBD2. Trimming removed 5 bases from V and 6 bases from J; junction bases left unmatched: 15. CDR1 and CDR2 from the germline V gene are SGHAT and FQNNGV. This CDR3 has 17 residues. CDR3 in DNA: TGTGCCAGCAGCCCAGTTAGCGGGAGGGCTCTGAAGGCCGAGCAGTACTTC. This encodes CASSPVSGRALKAEQYF. Complete variable domain (other parts from reference TRBV11-2 and TRBJ2-7): EAGVAQSPRYKIIEKRQSVAFWCNPISGHATLYWYQQILGQGPKLLIQFQNNGVVDDSQLPKDRFSAERLKGVDSTLKIQPAKLEDSAVYLCASSPVSGRALKAEQYFGPGTRLTVT.

V is TRBV12-2 and J is TRBJ2-1; the table calls TRBD1, which could not be checked here. TRBV12-2 is a pseudogene locus. CDR3 length equals 14 residues. CDR3: CASRPTDRENEQFF. The CDR3 nucleotides read TGTGCAAGTCGACCGACGGACAGGGAAAATGAGCAGTTCTTC.